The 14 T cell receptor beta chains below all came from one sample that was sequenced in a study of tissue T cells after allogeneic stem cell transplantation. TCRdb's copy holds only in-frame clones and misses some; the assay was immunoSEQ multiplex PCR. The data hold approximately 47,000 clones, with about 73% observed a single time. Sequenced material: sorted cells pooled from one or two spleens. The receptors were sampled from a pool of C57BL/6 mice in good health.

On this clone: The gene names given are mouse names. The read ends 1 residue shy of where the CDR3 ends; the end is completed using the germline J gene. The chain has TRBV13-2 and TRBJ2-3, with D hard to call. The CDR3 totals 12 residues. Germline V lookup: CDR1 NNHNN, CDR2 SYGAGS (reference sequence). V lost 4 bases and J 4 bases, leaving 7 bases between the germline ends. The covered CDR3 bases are TGTGCCAGCGGTTCCAGGCCAGAAACGCTGTAT. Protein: CASGSRPETLY. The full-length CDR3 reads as CASGSRPETLYF.

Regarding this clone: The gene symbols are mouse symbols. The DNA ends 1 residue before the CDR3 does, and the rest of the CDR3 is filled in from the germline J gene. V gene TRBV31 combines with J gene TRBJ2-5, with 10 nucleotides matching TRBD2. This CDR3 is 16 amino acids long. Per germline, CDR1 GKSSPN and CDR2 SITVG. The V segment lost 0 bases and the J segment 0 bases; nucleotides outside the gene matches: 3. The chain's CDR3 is CAWSLGWGGNQDTQYF. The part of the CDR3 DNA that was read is TGTGCCTGGAGTCTAGGCTGGGGGGGCAACCAAGACACCCAGTAC. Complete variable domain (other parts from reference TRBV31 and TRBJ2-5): AQTIHQWPVAEIKAVGSPLSLGCTIKGKSSPNLYWYWQATGGTLQQLFYSITVGQVESVVQLNLSASRPKDDQFILSTEKLLLSHSGFYLCAWSLGWGGNQDTQYFGPGTRLLVL.

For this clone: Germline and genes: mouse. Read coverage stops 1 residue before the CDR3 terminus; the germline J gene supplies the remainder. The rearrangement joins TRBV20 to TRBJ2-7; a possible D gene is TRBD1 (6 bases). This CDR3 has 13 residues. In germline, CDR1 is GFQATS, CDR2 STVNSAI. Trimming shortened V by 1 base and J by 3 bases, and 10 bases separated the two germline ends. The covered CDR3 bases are TGTGGTGCTAGGGCTGGGACACTCTATGAACAGTAC. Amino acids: CGARAGTLYEQY. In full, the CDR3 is CGARAGTLYEQYF.

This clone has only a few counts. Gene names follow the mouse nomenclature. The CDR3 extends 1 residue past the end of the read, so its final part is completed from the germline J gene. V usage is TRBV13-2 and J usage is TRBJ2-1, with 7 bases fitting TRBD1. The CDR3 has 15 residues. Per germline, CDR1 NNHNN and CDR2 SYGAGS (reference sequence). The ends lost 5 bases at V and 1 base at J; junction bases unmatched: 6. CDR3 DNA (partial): TGTGCCAGCGGCTCTCCGGGACAGAACTATGCTGAGCAGTTC. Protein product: CASGSPGQNYAEQF. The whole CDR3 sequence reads CASGSPGQNYAEQFF.

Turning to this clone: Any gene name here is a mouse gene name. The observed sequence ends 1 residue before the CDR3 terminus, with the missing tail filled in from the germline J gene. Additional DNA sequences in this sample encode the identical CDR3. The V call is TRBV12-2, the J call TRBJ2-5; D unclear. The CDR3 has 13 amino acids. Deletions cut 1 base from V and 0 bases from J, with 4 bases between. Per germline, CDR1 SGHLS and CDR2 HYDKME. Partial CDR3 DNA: TGTGCCAGCTCTCTTGGTAACCAAGACACCCAGTAC. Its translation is CASSLGNQDTQY. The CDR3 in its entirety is CASSLGNQDTQYF.

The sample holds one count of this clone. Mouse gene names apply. CDR3 protein: CASGDGTGGDTLYF. The CDR3 DNA, read in part, is TGTGCCAGCGGTGATGGGACTGGGGGGGACACCTTGTAC. The chain is built from TRBV13-2 and TRBJ2-4; 12 bases map to TRBD2. The read ends 1 residue early relative to the CDR3; the germline J gene fills the gap. Germline CDR1 and CDR2: NNHNN and SYGAGS (reference sequence). The CDR3 is made up of 14 amino acids. Trimming took 0 bases from V and 7 from J; bases not matched to a gene: 0.

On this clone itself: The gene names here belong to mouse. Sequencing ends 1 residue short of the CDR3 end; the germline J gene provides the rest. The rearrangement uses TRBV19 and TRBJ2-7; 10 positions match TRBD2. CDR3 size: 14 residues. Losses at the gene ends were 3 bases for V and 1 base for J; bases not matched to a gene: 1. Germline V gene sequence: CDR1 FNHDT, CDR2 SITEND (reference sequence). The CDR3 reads CASSTGLGSYEQYF. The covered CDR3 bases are TGTGCCAGCAGTACGGGACTGGGGTCCTATGAACAGTAC.

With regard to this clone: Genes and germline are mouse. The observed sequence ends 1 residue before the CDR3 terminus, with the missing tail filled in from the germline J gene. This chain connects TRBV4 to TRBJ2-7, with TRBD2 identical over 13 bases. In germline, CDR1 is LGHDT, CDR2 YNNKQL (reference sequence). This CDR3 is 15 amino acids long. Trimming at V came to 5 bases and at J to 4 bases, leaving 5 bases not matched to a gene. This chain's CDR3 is CASSRDWGGLYEQYF. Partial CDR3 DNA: TGTGCCAGCAGCCGGGACTGGGGGGGGCTTTATGAACAGTAC.

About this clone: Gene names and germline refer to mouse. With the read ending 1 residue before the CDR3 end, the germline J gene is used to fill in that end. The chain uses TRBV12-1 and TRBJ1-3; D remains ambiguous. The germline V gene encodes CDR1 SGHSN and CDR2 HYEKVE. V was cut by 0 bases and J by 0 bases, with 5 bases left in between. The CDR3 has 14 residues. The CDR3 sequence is CASSLENSGNTLYF. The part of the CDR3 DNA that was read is TGTGCCAGCTCTCTCGAGAATTCTGGAAATACGCTCTAT.

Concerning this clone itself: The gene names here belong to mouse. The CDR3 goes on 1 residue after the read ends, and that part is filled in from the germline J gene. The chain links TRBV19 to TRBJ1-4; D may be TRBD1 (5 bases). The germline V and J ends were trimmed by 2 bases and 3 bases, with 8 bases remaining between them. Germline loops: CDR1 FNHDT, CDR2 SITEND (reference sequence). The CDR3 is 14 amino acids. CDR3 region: CASSMWTTNERLFF. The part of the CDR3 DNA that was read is TGTGCCAGCAGTATGTGGACAACCAACGAAAGATTATTT. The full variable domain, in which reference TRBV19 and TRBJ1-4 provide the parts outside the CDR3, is GGIITQTPKFLIGQEGQKLTLKCQQNFNHDTMYWYRQDSGKGLRLIYYSITENDLQKGDLSEGYDASREKKSSFSLTVTSAQKNEMAVFLCASSMWTTNERLFFGHGTKLSVL.

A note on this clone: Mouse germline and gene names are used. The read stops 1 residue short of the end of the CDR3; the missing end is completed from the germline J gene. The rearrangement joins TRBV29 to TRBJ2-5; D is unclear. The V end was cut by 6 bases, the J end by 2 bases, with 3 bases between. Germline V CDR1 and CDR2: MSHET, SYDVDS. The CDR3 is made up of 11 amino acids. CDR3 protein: CASRAQDTQYF. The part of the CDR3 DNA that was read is TGTGCTAGCAGGGCCCAAGACACCCAGTAC. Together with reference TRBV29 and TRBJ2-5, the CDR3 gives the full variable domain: DMKVTQMPRYLIKRMGENVLLECGQDMSHETMYWYRQDPGLGLQLIYISYDVDSNSEGDIPKGYRVSRKKREHFSLILDSAKTNQTSVYFCASRAQDTQYFGPGTRLLVL.

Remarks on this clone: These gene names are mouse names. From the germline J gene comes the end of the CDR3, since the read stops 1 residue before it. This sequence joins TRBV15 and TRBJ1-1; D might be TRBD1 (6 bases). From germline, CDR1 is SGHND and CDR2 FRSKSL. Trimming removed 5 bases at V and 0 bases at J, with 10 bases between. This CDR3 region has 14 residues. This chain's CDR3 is CASSPGTTNTEVFF. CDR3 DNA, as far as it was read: TGTGCCAGCAGTCCCGGGACAACAAACACAGAAGTCTTC.

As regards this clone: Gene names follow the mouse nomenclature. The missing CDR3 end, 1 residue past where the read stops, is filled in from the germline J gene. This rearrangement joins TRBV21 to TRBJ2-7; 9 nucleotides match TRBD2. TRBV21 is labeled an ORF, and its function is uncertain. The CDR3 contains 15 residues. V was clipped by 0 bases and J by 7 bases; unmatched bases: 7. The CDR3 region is CASSQSWGGAREQYF. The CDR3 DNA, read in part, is TGTGCTAGCAGTCAATCTTGGGGGGGCGCGAGGGAACAGTAC.

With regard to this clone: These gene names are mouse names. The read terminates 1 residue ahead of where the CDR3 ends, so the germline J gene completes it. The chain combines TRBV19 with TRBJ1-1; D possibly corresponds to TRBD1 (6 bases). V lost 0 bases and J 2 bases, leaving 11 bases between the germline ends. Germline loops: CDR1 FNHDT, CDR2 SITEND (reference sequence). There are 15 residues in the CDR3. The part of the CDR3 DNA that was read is TGTGCCAGCAGTATAGGGGGGGCGGGTAACACAGAAGTCTTC. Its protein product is CASSIGGAGNTEVF. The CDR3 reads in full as CASSIGGAGNTEVFF.